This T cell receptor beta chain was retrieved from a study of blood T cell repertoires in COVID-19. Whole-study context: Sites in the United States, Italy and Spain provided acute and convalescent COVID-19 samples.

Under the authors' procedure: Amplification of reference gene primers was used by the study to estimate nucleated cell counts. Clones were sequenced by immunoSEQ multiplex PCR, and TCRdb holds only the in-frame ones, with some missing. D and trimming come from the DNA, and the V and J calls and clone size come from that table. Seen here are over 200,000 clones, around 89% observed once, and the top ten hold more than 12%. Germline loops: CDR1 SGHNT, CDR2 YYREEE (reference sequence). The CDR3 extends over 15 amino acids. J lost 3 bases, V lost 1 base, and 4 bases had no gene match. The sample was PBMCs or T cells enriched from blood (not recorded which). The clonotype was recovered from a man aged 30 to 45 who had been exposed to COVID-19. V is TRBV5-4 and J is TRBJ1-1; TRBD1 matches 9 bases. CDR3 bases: TGTGCCAGCAGCTTGATGGGACAGGGCGACACTGAAGCTTTCTTT. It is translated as CASSLMGQGDTEAFF.